This passage covers 16 T cell receptor beta chains from one sample sequenced in a study of T cells in women clearing cervical HPV infection. Profiling relied on immunoSEQ multiplex PCR, and the TCRdb table lists in-frame clones only, not all of them. This sample's table has approximately 30,000 clones. Sequencing was carried out using blood buffy coat. These receptor sequences come from a woman between 18 and 75 years old with a cervical HPV16 infection that either progressed to CIN3+ or cleared (not recorded which).

On this clone: The missing CDR3 end, 3 residues past where the read stops, is filled in from the germline J gene. The chain carries TRBV19 and TRBJ2-3, with a weak D call TRBD2 (6 bases). Germline assignment: CDR1 LNHDA and CDR2 SQIVND (reference sequence). The CDR3 contains 15 residues. V dropped 1 base and J dropped 0 bases, with 8 bases sitting between them. CDR3 bases read: TGTGCCAGTAGTATAGGACGGGGGAGCACAGATACG. Its translation: CASSIGRGSTDT. The entire CDR3 protein reads CASSIGRGSTDTQYF.

As regards this clone: The sequenced fragment ends 3 residues before the CDR3 boundary, so the rest is inferred from the germline J gene. The V gene is TRBV7-3, the J gene TRBJ1-2, with no clear D. There are 15 residues in the CDR3. Germline assignment: CDR1 SGHTA and CDR2 FQGTGA. The CDR3 bases that were read are TGTGCCAGCAGCTTAAGTCTAGCGGGTTACAATGAC. Its translation: CASSLSLAGYND. The complete CDR3 reads CASSLSLAGYNDYTF.

Worth noting for this clone: The sequence runs out 3 residues before the end of the CDR3; the remainder is reconstructed from the germline J gene. V usage is TRBV29-1 and J usage is TRBJ2-5; 7 nucleotides agree with TRBD2. Germline CDR1 is SQVTM and CDR2 is ANQGSEA. V was pared by 3 bases and J by 2 bases, with 6 bases of the junction left unmatched. The length of the CDR3 is 14 residues. CDR3 sequence reads: CSVDWGLPQETQYF. The part of the CDR3 DNA that was read is TGCAGCGTTGATTGGGGACTACCTCAAGAGACC.

As to this clone: The missing CDR3 end, 3 residues past where the read stops, is filled in from the germline J gene. This chain uses TRBV6-2 or TRBV6-3 with TRBJ2-1; 7 bases are shared with TRBD2. Germline V gives CDR1 MNHEY, CDR2 SVGEGT. This CDR3 has 14 residues. The V and J ends lost 4 bases and 0 bases, in that order; junction bases with no gene match: 0. The CDR3 DNA, read in part, is TGTGCCAGCAGTTGGGGGGGCTCCTACAATGAG. It codes for CASSWGGSYNE. The CDR3 in full is CASSWGGSYNEQFF.

Regarding this clone: The CDR3 end is not reached by the read, which stops 3 residues before it; the germline J gene fills it in. The V gene is TRBV5-1, the J gene TRBJ2-7; 11 nucleotides align to TRBD1. There are 17 residues in the CDR3. Germline CDR1 SGHRS, CDR2 YFSETQ. Trimming removed 0 bases from V and 2 bases from J; junction bases left unmatched: 7. Here the CDR3 reads CASSLAIGQGAPYEQYF. The DNA read from the CDR3 is TGCGCCAGCAGCTTGGCTATCGGACAGGGGGCCCCCTACGAG.

In the case of this clone: The read ends 3 residues early relative to the CDR3; the germline J gene fills the gap. This chain links TRBV6-2 or TRBV6-3 with TRBJ2-2; 8 bases fit TRBD2. V shed 10 bases and J 7 bases; nucleotides not matched to a gene: 11. CDR1 and CDR2 from the germline V gene are MNHEY and SVGEGT. The CDR3 has 14 residues. The chain's CDR3 is CATLPQREIGELFF. The CDR3 DNA, read in part, is TGTGCCACCCTCCCCCAGCGGGAGATCGGGGAG.

The CDR3 is CATGGTSDPGELFF. CDR3 DNA, as far as it was read: TGTGCCACCGGAGGGACATCGGATCCCGGGGAG. V and J are TRBV24-1 and TRBJ2-2; possibly TRBD1 or TRBD2 for D (6 bases each). Read data end 3 residues before the CDR3 end; the end is taken from the germline J gene. The V end lost 9 bases, the J end lost 6 bases, and 16 bases lay between the germline ends. Germline V gives CDR1 KGHDR, CDR2 SFDVKD. CDR3 size: 14 residues.

As for this clone: The observed sequence ends 3 residues before the CDR3 terminus, with the missing tail filled in from the germline J gene. J is TRBJ2-3 and V is TRBV5-1; the D gene is possibly TRBD1 (5 bases). Trimming took 0 bases from V and 4 from J, leaving 15 bases between them. This CDR3 has 16 residues. CDR1 and CDR2 (germline): SGHRS, YFSETQ. Here the CDR3 reads CASSLGQILTPDTQYF. CDR3 bases read: TGCGCCAGCAGCTTGGGACAGATTTTAACCCCAGATACG.

The CDR3 sequence: CSARRTGGRGLYSNQPQHF. CDR3 bases read: TGCAGTGCCAGGAGAACGGGGGGGAGGGGCCTTTATAGCAATCAGCCC. J is TRBJ1-5 and V is TRBV20-1; D might be TRBD1 (5 bases). The read ends 3 residues early relative to the CDR3; the germline J gene fills the gap. The CDR3 spans 19 residues. Germline lookup yields CDR1 DFQATT and CDR2 SNEGSKA (reference sequence). V was clipped by 6 bases and J by 0 bases, with 27 bases between them.

A note on this clone: At one end, the junction sequence differs from germline, possibly due to a read error. Coverage ceases 3 residues before the CDR3 finishes, and the germline J gene fills in the end. Other DNA variants within this sample encode the same CDR3. The chain joins TRBV13 to TRBJ1-3, with 8 bases fitting TRBD1. This CDR3 is built from 14 residues. The V gene's germline CDR1 is PRHDT and CDR2 FYEKMQ (reference sequence). CDR3 DNA, as far as it was read: TGTGCCAGCAGCTCCGGGACAGGAGGAAACACA. Its protein product is CASSSGTGGNT. The complete CDR3 reads CASSSGTGGNTIYF.

Regarding this clone: The missing CDR3 end, 3 residues past where the read stops, is filled in from the germline J gene. V is TRBV5-4 and J is TRBJ1-1; TRBD1 matches at 7 bases. V lost 3 bases and J lost 3; bases outside the gene matches: 5. The CDR3 is 14 amino acids. CDR1 SGHNT and CDR2 YYREEE come from the germline V gene (reference sequence). The CDR3 here is CASSSGGWHTEAFF. The sequenced CDR3 bases are TGTGCCAGCAGCTCAGGGGGTTGGCACACTGAA.

Worth noting for this clone: The read halts 3 residues ahead of the CDR3 end, with the missing end drawn from the germline J gene. The V gene is TRBV18, the J gene TRBJ1-2; D call uncertain. The CDR3 spans 15 residues. Per germline, CDR1 KGHSH and CDR2 LQKENI. The CDR3 bases that were read are TGTGCCAGCTCACCACCGATACTAGATGGTTCCGAC. Amino acid sequence: CASSPPILDGSD. The full CDR3 reads CASSPPILDGSDYTF.

About this clone: One end of the junction is discordant with germline, which a read error may explain. The read halts 3 residues ahead of the CDR3 end, with the missing end drawn from the germline J gene. The rearrangement joins TRBV18 to TRBJ2-3; 7 bases align to TRBD1. The CDR3 length is 14 residues. Germline-derived CDR1 and CDR2 are KGHSH and LQKENI. CDR3: CASSPPLGTETQYF. The sequenced CDR3 bases are TGTGCCAGCTCACCACCGTTAGGGACAGAGACG.

A word on this clone: The sequenced fragment ends 3 residues before the CDR3 boundary, so the rest is inferred from the germline J gene. This rearrangement joins TRBV20-1 to TRBJ1-4; D not resolved. Trimming removed 8 bases at V and 5 bases at J, with 9 bases between. CDR3 length: 11 residues. The germline gives CDR1 DFQATT, CDR2 SNEGSKA (reference sequence). The CDR3 spells CSHRLNEKLFF. CDR3 DNA, as far as it was read: TGCAGTCATCGACTGAATGAAAAA.

On this clone: The observed sequence ends 3 residues before the CDR3 terminus, with the missing tail filled in from the germline J gene. V and J are TRBV2 and TRBJ1-2; D unresolved. Germline V gives CDR1 SNHLY, CDR2 FYNNEI. This CDR3 is 12 amino acids long. The CDR3 bases that were read are TGTGCCAGCAGTGGTATGGGCCGGGGC. Protein product: CASSGMGRG. The whole CDR3 protein is CASSGMGRGYTF.

About this clone itself: Read coverage stops 3 residues before the CDR3 terminus; the germline J gene supplies the remainder. The V call is TRBV2, the J call TRBJ2-7; TRBD1 is a possible D gene (6 bases). The CDR3 is made up of 14 amino acids. In germline, CDR1 is SNHLY, CDR2 FYNNEI. V was clipped by 6 bases and J by 3 bases, with 15 bases between them. Partial CDR3 DNA: TGTGCCAGCAGGGAGGACAGCCAGAGCTACGAG. As protein: CASREDSQSYE. The entire CDR3 sequence reads CASREDSQSYEQYF.